This T cell receptor beta chain was obtained from a study of blood T cell repertoires in COVID-19. As for the study in general: Material from acute and convalescent COVID-19 was sourced from the United States, Italy and Spain.

Trimming cost V 0 bases and J 6 bases, with 5 bases left between them. The CDR3 covers 13 residues. From germline, CDR1 is KGHDR and CDR2 SFDVKD. The study assigned cohorts using participant-reported clinical history. Recovered Cohort 3 donors showed two negative PCRs, clearance, or symptom resolution. As processed by the authors: The assay estimated nucleated cells by amplifying reference gene primers. Profiling relied on immunoSEQ multiplex PCR, and the TCRdb table lists in-frame clones only, not all of them. Clonal size and the V and J genes are those of that table, whereas D and trimming came from the DNA. Of approximately 300,000 clones detected, about 85% appear once; the ten largest clones hold 5.5% to 7%.

The TCR sequence derives from a woman in her 30s who had recovered from COVID-19. This sequence joins TRBV24-1 and TRBJ2-1; D not resolved. The specimen sequenced was PBMCs or T cells enriched from blood (not recorded which). The CDR3 loop is CATSDLPSNEQFF. CDR3 sequence (DNA): TGTGCCACCAGTGATTTGCCGTCCAATGAGCAGTTCTTC.